Here is one TCR beta chain with its context. The assay was immunoSEQ multiplex PCR, and TCRdb's table has in-frame clones only and misses some. The table has approximately 250,000 clones, under 90% seen once. This record belongs to a study of blood T cell repertoires in COVID-19. Germline V gene sequence: CDR1 SGHRS, CDR2 YFSETQ. The CDR3 loop spans 14 amino acids. Trimming took 0 bases from V and 4 from J, leaving 10 bases between them. The chain has TRBV5-1 and TRBJ1-1; D is uncertain. Sequenced: peripheral blood. This clonotype was obtained from a human donor in a cohort sampled during active COVID-19. The DNA of the CDR3 is TGCGCCAGCAGCTTGGCCCCGGGGAGCACTGAAGCTTTCTTT. It encodes CASSLAPGSTEAFF.